The 3 T cell receptor beta chains presented below share a single source sample, sequenced in a study of T cell responses to AZD1222 COVID-19 vaccine. Sequencing used immunoSEQ multiplex PCR; TCRdb keeps in-frame clones, though not all of them. The sample lists 100,000 to 150,000 clones, just over 90% seen once, with just over 7% in the top ten. The input for sequencing was peripheral blood, taken on day 0 of AZD1222 vaccination. The receptors shown here come from an adult in good health.

V is TRBV14 and J is TRBJ2-1, with D perhaps being TRBD1 or TRBD2 (5 bases each). The V and J ends lost 0 bases and 5 bases respectively, with 14 bases between them. Germline V CDR1 and CDR2: SGHDN, FVKESK. The CDR3 length is 16 residues. The CDR3 DNA reads TGTGCCAGCAGCCAAGACGTTATCGGGGCGGACAATGAGCAGTTCTTC. Residues: CASSQDVIGADNEQFF.

This chain links TRBV7-9 with TRBJ1-4, with a tentative D call TRBD1 (5 bases). The V and J ends lost 0 bases and 5 bases respectively, with 10 bases between them. The germline CDR1 and CDR2 sequences are SEHNR and FQNEAQ (reference sequence). The CDR3 consists of 15 residues. CDR3 DNA sequence: TGTGCCAGCAGCTTAGCGGACGGGGCGAATGAAAAACTGTTTTTT. Protein sequence: CASSLADGANEKLFF.

The V and J genes are TRBV24-1 and TRBJ1-2; tentatively, D is TRBD1 (6 bases). The CDR3 is made up of 14 amino acids. The germline V gene encodes CDR1 KGHDR and CDR2 SFDVKD. V was clipped by 3 bases and J by 2 bases, with 9 bases between them. The CDR3 loop reads CATSDTQGNYGYTF. As DNA, the CDR3 is TGTGCCACCAGTGATACCCAGGGGAACTATGGCTACACCTTC.